These 16 T cell receptor beta chains came from one sample sequenced in a study of control samples from healthy donors and cancer patients. Produced via immunoSEQ multiplex PCR; TCRdb's table is partial and in-frame only. The data contain approximately 37,000 clones, about 94% of them singletons. The sample comprised blood. These receptor sequences come from a woman between 45 and 65 years old in good health.

This clone turned up a few times. The genes are TRBV19 and TRBJ2-7; no clear D. The CDR3 contains 20 residues. The ends were cut back, 3 bases at V and 1 base at J, with 28 bases in the middle. Germline loops: CDR1 LNHDA, CDR2 SQIVND (reference sequence). The CDR3 DNA reads as TGTGCCAGTAGTATGGGCCCACTAAGGTCACCTCGGTTTGGATCCTACGAGCAGTACTTC. Residues: CASSMGPLRSPRFGSYEQYF.

V is TRBV28 and J is TRBJ2-7; no reliable D call. The CDR3 covers 13 residues. V was clipped by 7 bases and J by 4 bases, with 14 bases between them. Per germline, CDR1 MDHEN and CDR2 SYDVKM. The CDR3 region has the DNA TGTGCCAGCACGACCACGTATTCGTACGAGCAGTACTTC. This sequence encodes CASTTTYSYEQYF.

This clone came up a few times. The gene calls are TRBV10-3 and TRBJ2-1, with D perhaps TRBD1 or TRBD2 (5 bases each). The V gene's germline CDR1 is ENHRY and CDR2 SYGVKD. V lost 6 bases and J 6 bases, leaving 9 bases between the germline ends. This CDR3 spans 12 amino acids. CDR3 nucleotides: TGTGCCATCAGACGGGACGGCAATGAGCAGTTCTTC. Protein product: CAIRRDGNEQFF.

The genes are TRBV5-1 and TRBJ1-4; 7 nucleotides agree with TRBD1. Germline V gene sequence: CDR1 SGHRS, CDR2 YFSETQ. CDR3 size: 14 residues. V shed 4 bases and J 8 bases; nucleotides not matched to a gene: 8. The CDR3 sequence is CASSPDRVGEKLFF. The CDR3 nucleotides read TGCGCCAGCAGCCCCGACAGGGTGGGAGAAAAACTGTTTTTT.

The V and J genes are TRBV7-2 and TRBJ2-1, with D maybe TRBD2 (6 bases). The germline CDR1 and CDR2 sequences are SGHTA and FQGNSA. The V gene lost 2 bases and the J gene lost 3 bases, with 14 bases spanning the gap. CDR3 length: 16 residues. The CDR3 spells CASSLFSGTVYNEQFF. CDR3 DNA: TGTGCCAGCAGCTTATTCTCCGGGACTGTCTACAATGAGCAGTTCTTC.

The genes are TRBV4-3 and TRBJ2-3, with D unclear. The CDR3 sequence is 16 residues long. The germline V and J ends were trimmed by 2 bases and 1 base, with 13 bases remaining between them. Germline V gene lookup returns CDR1 LGHNA and CDR2 YSLEER. CDR3 sequence reads: CASSQLFSGGTDTQYF. CDR3 nucleotide sequence: TGCGCCAGCAGCCAATTATTTTCTGGGGGCACAGATACGCAGTATTTT.

The chain carries TRBV28 and TRBJ1-5, with 8 bases matching TRBD1. This CDR3 has 15 amino acids. With 7 bases clipped from V and 0 bases from J, the junction kept 5 bases outside the gene matches. Germline assignment: CDR1 MDHEN and CDR2 SYDVKM. This CDR3 is CASTLTGDSNQPQHF. In nucleotides, the CDR3 is TGTGCCAGCACCCTGACAGGGGATAGCAATCAGCCCCAGCATTTT.

The chain combines TRBV10-3 with TRBJ1-3; D remains unclear. CDR3 size: 14 residues. Germline V lookup: CDR1 ENHRY, CDR2 SYGVKD. V shed 6 bases and J shed 0 bases, with 9 bases lying between them. The CDR3 region has the DNA TGTGCCATCAGCGCAAGAAGCTCTGGAAACACCATATATTTT. Translated, it gives CAISARSSGNTIYF.

In this sample, this clone turned up once. V and J are TRBV29-1 and TRBJ1-3, with D possibly matching TRBD1 (5 bases). The CDR3 sequence is 16 residues long. With 1 base removed from V and 0 bases from J, the gap between germline ends came to 13 bases. CDR1 and CDR2 (germline): SQVTM, ANQGSEA. Written as DNA, the CDR3 is TGCAGCGTTGAAGCCAGGGCCACCCACTCTGGAAACACCATATATTTT. Translated: CSVEARATHSGNTIYF.

J is TRBJ1-6 and V is TRBV19; 7 bases match TRBD1. This CDR3 is built from 14 residues. Trimming took 2 bases from V and 8 from J; bases not matched to a gene: 3. Germline values: CDR1 LNHDA, CDR2 SQIVND (reference sequence). The CDR3 sequence: CASSITGDDSPLHF. The CDR3, as DNA: TGTGCCAGTAGTATAACAGGGGATGATTCACCCCTCCACTTT. Together with reference TRBV19 and TRBJ1-6, the CDR3 gives the full variable domain: DGGITQSPKYLFRKEGQNVTLSCEQNLNHDAMYWYRQDPGQGLRLIYYSQIVNDFQKGDIAEGYSVSREKKESFPLTVTSAQKNPTAFYLCASSITGDDSPLHFGNGTRLTVT.

The V gene is TRBV25-1, the J gene TRBJ2-2; D gene ambiguous. The V end was cut by 3 bases, the J end by 0 bases, with 17 bases between. CDR3 length equals 18 residues. Looked up from germline, CDR1 is MGHDK and CDR2 is SYGVNS. CDR3 sequence (DNA): TGTGCCAGCAGTGAGACCTGGCCGGTGATCTCGAACACCGGGGAGCTGTTTTTT. Translating it yields CASSETWPVISNTGELFF.

This clone has a single count. The chain joins TRBV4-2 to TRBJ1-2, with unresolved D. CDR1 and CDR2 from the germline V gene are LGHNA and YNFKEQ. This CDR3 contains 15 residues. Trimming removed 0 bases at V and 0 bases at J, with 8 bases between. The DNA for the CDR3 is TGTGCCAGCAGCCAAGAAGGGCTTACTAACTATGGCTACACCTTC. It codes for CASSQEGLTNYGYTF.

The gene calls are TRBV11-3 and TRBJ2-1; 13 nucleotides agree with TRBD2. The CDR3 totals 16 residues. Germline CDR1 SGHNT, CDR2 YENEEA. V lost 3 bases, J lost 4 bases, and 3 bases stayed unmatched. CDR3 loop: CASSLSTSGGYNEQFF. The CDR3 DNA reads as TGTGCCAGCAGCTTGTCGACTAGCGGGGGGTACAATGAGCAGTTCTTC.

The genes are TRBV7-2 and TRBJ2-2; maybe TRBD1 (5 bases). The CDR3 is 14 residues long. Trimming shortened V by 1 base and J by 2 bases, and 5 bases separated the two germline ends. CDR1 and CDR2 from the germline V gene are SGHTA and FQGNSA. As DNA, the CDR3 is TGTGCCAGCAGCTTAGGGGGCAACACCGGGGAGCTGTTTTTT. Translation gives CASSLGGNTGELFF. Variable domain in full (rest from reference TRBV7-2 and TRBJ2-2): GAGVSQSPSNKVTEKGKDVELRCDPISGHTALYWYRQSLGQGLEFLIYFQGNSAPDKSGLPSDRFSAERTGGSVSTLTIQRTQQEDSAVYLCASSLGGNTGELFFGEGSRLTVL.

V and J are TRBV11-3 and TRBJ2-7; tentatively, D is TRBD1 (6 bases). Germline V gene sequence: CDR1 SGHNT, CDR2 YENEEA. V lost 3 bases, J lost 2 bases, and 11 bases lay in between. The CDR3 extends over 14 amino acids. As DNA, the CDR3 is TGTGCCAGCAGCTTGGGCAGGGGCACCTACGAGCAGTACTTC. It is translated as CASSLGRGTYEQYF.

The chain links TRBV2 to TRBJ2-7; TRBD1 matches at 9 bases. Losses at the gene ends were 6 bases for V and 5 bases for J; bases not matched to a gene: 2. The CDR3 spans 12 residues. Per germline, CDR1 SNHLY and CDR2 FYNNEI. CDR3 protein: CASRGQGDEQYF. The CDR3, as DNA: TGTGCCAGCAGGGGACAGGGTGACGAGCAGTACTTC.